These T cell receptor beta chains were read from a single sample in a study of blood T cell repertoires in COVID-19. Repertoires were generated with immunoSEQ multiplex PCR, while TCRdb's copy carries only in-frame clones and drops some. The data contain 55,000 to 80,000 clones, around 88% of them singletons. The sample comprised peripheral blood. Source of these receptors: a human donor in a cohort sampled during active COVID-19. CDR3s include the opening cysteine and the closing phenylalanine or tryptophan. D genes are given only for firm matches. Only some rows state a clone size, as once, few, many or a class for expanded clones.

clone_size: .; v_call: TRBV5-1; d_call: TRBD1; j_call: TRBJ1-4; cdr3_length: 15; cdr3_aa: CASSLDTGGSEKLFF; cdr3_nt: TGCGCCAGCAGCTTGGATACAGGGGGAAGTGAAAAACTGTTTTTT
clone_size: .; v_call: TRBV10-3; d_call: .; j_call: TRBJ2-1; cdr3_length: 14; cdr3_aa: CAISVQGRDNEQFF; cdr3_nt: TGTGCCATCAGTGTGCAGGGGCGCGACAATGAGCAGTTCTTC
clone_size: .; v_call: TRBV6-2/TRBV6-3; d_call: TRBD2; j_call: TRBJ2-2; cdr3_length: 16; cdr3_aa: CASSQTRLAATGELFF; cdr3_nt: TGTGCCAGCAGCCAAACTCGACTAGCGGCCACCGGGGAGCTGTTTTTT
clone_size: .; v_call: TRBV19; d_call: TRBD1; j_call: TRBJ2-5; cdr3_length: 14; cdr3_aa: CASSNGQAGETQYF; cdr3_nt: TGTGCCAGTAGTAATGGACAGGCGGGAGAGACCCAGTACTTC
clone_size: .; v_call: TRBV9; d_call: .; j_call: TRBJ2-7; cdr3_length: 11; cdr3_aa: CASSRGGEQYF; cdr3_nt: TGTGCCAGCAGCCGAGGTGGTGAGCAGTACTTC
clone_size: .; v_call: TRBV6-5; d_call: TRBD1; j_call: TRBJ1-2; cdr3_length: 15; cdr3_aa: CASRPSGGLNYGYTF; cdr3_nt: TGTGCCAGCAGGCCCTCAGGGGGCCTTAACTATGGCTACACCTTC
clone_size: once; v_call: TRBV2; d_call: .; j_call: TRBJ1-1; cdr3_length: 13; cdr3_aa: CASSEQRSTEAFF; cdr3_nt: TGTGCCAGCAGTGAACAAAGGAGCACTGAAGCTTTCTTT
clone_size: .; v_call: TRBV12-3/TRBV12-4; d_call: TRBD1; j_call: TRBJ1-2; cdr3_length: 11; cdr3_aa: CASSRDRSDTF; cdr3_nt: TGTGCCAGCAGTCGGGACAGGAGCGACACCTTC
clone_size: .; v_call: TRBV5-1; d_call: TRBD1; j_call: TRBJ2-2; cdr3_length: 15; cdr3_aa: CASASSGTGFEELFF; cdr3_nt: TGCGCCAGCGCCTCGTCCGGGACAGGGTTCGAGGAGCTGTTTTTT
clone_size: .; v_call: TRBV9; d_call: .; j_call: TRBJ2-3; cdr3_length: 17; cdr3_aa: CASSVAASASSTDTQYF; cdr3_nt: TGTGCCAGCAGCGTAGCGGCTAGCGCCTCTAGCACAGATACGCAGTATTTT
clone_size: .; v_call: TRBV18; d_call: TRBD1; j_call: TRBJ1-2; cdr3_length: 14; cdr3_aa: CASSRTGGVSGYTF; cdr3_nt: TGTGCCAGCTCAAGGACAGGGGGCGTTAGTGGCTACACCTTC
clone_size: .; v_call: TRBV12-3/TRBV12-4; d_call: .; j_call: TRBJ1-2; cdr3_length: 12; cdr3_aa: CASSFSASGYTF; cdr3_nt: TGTGCCAGCAGTTTTTCCGCGTCCGGCTACACCTTC
clone_size: .; v_call: TRBV5-1; d_call: .; j_call: TRBJ1-1; cdr3_length: 15; cdr3_aa: CASSLVFGGDTEAFF; cdr3_nt: TGCGCCAGCAGCTTGGTCTTCGGGGGTGACACTGAAGCTTTCTTT
clone_size: .; v_call: TRBV18; d_call: .; j_call: TRBJ1-5; cdr3_length: 14; cdr3_aa: CASSALQFHQPQHF; cdr3_nt: TGTGCCAGCTCAGCCTTACAGTTCCATCAGCCCCAGCATTTT
clone_size: .; v_call: TRBV7-2; d_call: TRBD2; j_call: TRBJ2-7; cdr3_length: 16; cdr3_aa: CASSLAFSGRHYEQYF; cdr3_nt: TGTGCCAGCAGCTTAGCGTTTAGCGGGAGGCACTACGAGCAGTACTTC
clone_size: .; v_call: TRBV6-5; d_call: TRBD1; j_call: TRBJ2-5; cdr3_length: 14; cdr3_aa: CASRLNRGPETQYF; cdr3_nt: TGTGCCAGCAGGTTAAACAGGGGGCCAGAGACCCAGTACTTC
clone_size: .; v_call: TRBV2; d_call: TRBD2; j_call: TRBJ2-5; cdr3_length: 14; cdr3_aa: CASGTPGLAETQYF; cdr3_nt: TGTGCCAGCGGGACCCCAGGACTAGCAGAGACCCAGTACTTC
clone_size: .; v_call: TRBV28; d_call: .; j_call: TRBJ2-7; cdr3_length: 16; cdr3_aa: CASKSYPDSKWDKQYF; cdr3_nt: TGTGCCAGCAAATCGTACCCGGACAGTAAGTGGGACAAGCAGTACTTC
clone_size: .; v_call: TRBV7-2; d_call: TRBD2; j_call: TRBJ2-3; cdr3_length: 15; cdr3_aa: CASSLWGGFTDTQYF; cdr3_nt: TGTGCCAGCAGCCTTTGGGGGGGGTTCACAGATACGCAGTATTTT
clone_size: .; v_call: TRBV10-2; d_call: TRBD2; j_call: TRBJ2-5; cdr3_length: 16; cdr3_aa: CASSLLAGGRRETQYF; cdr3_nt: TGCGCCAGCAGCCTACTAGCGGGGGGGCGCCGGGAGACCCAGTACTTC
clone_size: .; v_call: TRBV9; d_call: TRBD1; j_call: TRBJ2-7; cdr3_length: 11; cdr3_aa: CASGTGSEQYF; cdr3_nt: TGTGCCAGCGGGACAGGGAGCGAGCAGTACTTC
clone_size: .; v_call: TRBV7-2; d_call: .; j_call: TRBJ2-1; cdr3_length: 15; cdr3_aa: CASTESVARGNEQFF; cdr3_nt: TGTGCCAGCACCGAAAGTGTTGCCAGGGGTAATGAGCAGTTCTTC
clone_size: .; v_call: TRBV5-5; d_call: .; j_call: TRBJ2-7; cdr3_length: 14; cdr3_aa: CASSLYHYTYEQYF; cdr3_nt: TGTGCCAGCAGCTTGTATCACTACACCTACGAGCAGTACTTC
clone_size: .; v_call: TRBV30; d_call: TRBD1; j_call: TRBJ2-4; cdr3_length: 13; cdr3_aa: CAWRDRGKNIQYF; cdr3_nt: TGTGCCTGGAGGGACAGGGGGAAAAACATTCAGTACTTC
clone_size: .; v_call: TRBV19; d_call: .; j_call: TRBJ2-1; cdr3_length: 14; cdr3_aa: CASSVYRETNEQFF; cdr3_nt: TGTGCCAGTAGTGTATACAGGGAAACGAATGAGCAGTTCTTC
clone_size: .; v_call: TRBV5-1; d_call: TRBD1; j_call: TRBJ1-6; cdr3_length: 17; cdr3_aa: CASSLVTGPSLSSPLHF; cdr3_nt: TGCGCCAGCAGCTTGGTGACAGGGCCCTCCCTCTCCTCACCCCTCCACTTT
clone_size: .; v_call: TRBV6-5; d_call: .; j_call: TRBJ2-1; cdr3_length: 12; cdr3_aa: CASSYSGHEQFF; cdr3_nt: TGTGCCAGCAGTTACTCGGGACACGAGCAGTTCTTC
clone_size: once; v_call: TRBV4-1; d_call: .; j_call: TRBJ2-4; cdr3_length: 13; cdr3_aa: CASSQAPGNIQYF; cdr3_nt: TGCGCCAGCAGCCAAGCTCCGGGAAACATTCAGTACTTC
clone_size: .; v_call: TRBV29-1; d_call: .; j_call: TRBJ2-7; cdr3_length: 11; cdr3_aa: CSVGQRYEQYF; cdr3_nt: TGCAGCGTTGGGCAGCGCTACGAGCAGTACTTC
clone_size: .; v_call: TRBV2; d_call: TRBD2; j_call: TRBJ2-1; cdr3_length: 14; cdr3_aa: CASIARTSDNEQFF; cdr3_nt: TGTGCCAGCATAGCCCGGACTAGCGACAATGAGCAGTTCTTC
clone_size: .; v_call: TRBV18; d_call: .; j_call: TRBJ2-3; cdr3_length: 15; cdr3_aa: CASSPFVASTDTQYF; cdr3_nt: TGTGCCAGCTCACCGTTCGTGGCTAGCACAGATACGCAGTATTTT
clone_size: .; v_call: TRBV3-1/TRBV3-2; d_call: TRBD2; j_call: TRBJ2-1; cdr3_length: 15; cdr3_aa: CASSLSRGGYNEQFF; cdr3_nt: TGTGCCAGCAGCCTATCGCGGGGGGGATACAATGAGCAGTTCTTC
clone_size: few; v_call: TRBV2; d_call: .; j_call: TRBJ2-7; cdr3_length: 14; cdr3_aa: CASTDSAGPYEQYF; cdr3_nt: TGTGCCAGCACCGACTCAGCTGGCCCTTACGAGCAGTACTTC
clone_size: .; v_call: TRBV3-1/TRBV3-2; d_call: TRBD2; j_call: TRBJ2-5; cdr3_length: 17; cdr3_aa: CASSPRPSGGTQETQYF; cdr3_nt: TGTGCCAGCAGCCCGCGACCTAGCGGGGGAACGCAAGAGACCCAGTACTTC
clone_size: .; v_call: TRBV5-4; d_call: TRBD1; j_call: TRBJ1-2; cdr3_length: 14; cdr3_aa: CASSLVEGAYGYTF; cdr3_nt: TGTGCCAGCAGCTTGGTGGAGGGGGCATATGGCTACACCTTC
clone_size: .; v_call: TRBV6-1; d_call: .; j_call: TRBJ1-2; cdr3_length: 13; cdr3_aa: CASSEEAGGGYTF; cdr3_nt: TGTGCCAGCAGTGAAGAAGCGGGCGGAGGCTACACCTTC
clone_size: .; v_call: TRBV6-6; d_call: .; j_call: TRBJ2-7; cdr3_length: 15; cdr3_aa: CASSRTGTYIYEQYF; cdr3_nt: TGTGCCAGCAGTAGGACCGGGACTTATATCTACGAGCAGTACTTC
clone_size: .; v_call: TRBV30; d_call: TRBD2; j_call: TRBJ2-7; cdr3_length: 15; cdr3_aa: CAWGAGTRYSYEQYF; cdr3_nt: TGTGCCTGGGGTGCAGGGACTAGATACTCCTACGAGCAGTACTTC
clone_size: .; v_call: TRBV11-2; d_call: .; j_call: TRBJ2-2; cdr3_length: 15; cdr3_aa: CASSFQGFFTGELFF; cdr3_nt: TGTGCCAGCAGTTTCCAGGGTTTTTTCACCGGGGAGCTGTTTTTT
clone_size: once; v_call: TRBV6-7; d_call: .; j_call: TRBJ2-7; cdr3_length: 15; cdr3_aa: CASSGPAGALYEQYF; cdr3_nt: TGTGCCAGCAGTGGTCCCGCGGGGGCCCTCTACGAGCAGTACTTC
clone_size: .; v_call: TRBV3-1/TRBV3-2; d_call: .; j_call: TRBJ2-7; cdr3_length: 14; cdr3_aa: CASSPSGSGYEQYF; cdr3_nt: TGTGCCAGCAGCCCCTCGGGGAGCGGTTACGAGCAGTACTTC
clone_size: .; v_call: TRBV27; d_call: TRBD2; j_call: TRBJ2-1; cdr3_length: 15; cdr3_aa: CASRKGTSGNNEQFF; cdr3_nt: TGTGCCAGCAGAAAAGGGACTAGCGGGAACAATGAGCAGTTCTTC
clone_size: .; v_call: TRBV12-5; d_call: TRBD1; j_call: TRBJ2-1; cdr3_length: 17; cdr3_aa: CASGLEYGTGAYNEQFF; cdr3_nt: TGTGCTAGTGGTTTGGAGTACGGGACAGGGGCCTACAATGAGCAGTTCTTC
clone_size: .; v_call: TRBV2; d_call: .; j_call: TRBJ1-2; cdr3_length: 17; cdr3_aa: CASSKRNQGRSIYGYTF; cdr3_nt: TGTGCCAGCAGTAAGAGGAATCAAGGTAGGAGCATCTATGGCTACACCTTC
clone_size: .; v_call: TRBV4-1; d_call: .; j_call: TRBJ2-3; cdr3_length: 15; cdr3_aa: CASSLFPGPADTQYF; cdr3_nt: TGCGCCAGCAGCCTTTTCCCAGGGCCGGCCGATACGCAGTATTTT
clone_size: .; v_call: TRBV9; d_call: .; j_call: TRBJ2-5; cdr3_length: 14; cdr3_aa: CASSVSSSQETQYF; cdr3_nt: TGTGCCAGCAGCGTTTCTAGCTCCCAAGAGACCCAGTACTTC
clone_size: once; v_call: TRBV2; d_call: .; j_call: TRBJ1-2; cdr3_length: 14; cdr3_aa: CASSDQGRGYGYTF; cdr3_nt: TGTGCCAGCAGTGACCAGGGGCGCGGCTATGGCTACACCTTC
clone_size: .; v_call: TRBV10-3; d_call: .; j_call: TRBJ1-2; cdr3_length: 10; cdr3_aa: CATSNYGYTF; cdr3_nt: TGTGCCACATCTAACTATGGCTACACCTTC